The 13 T cell receptor beta chains reported below all come from one sample, sequenced in a study of T cells in Graves' hyperthyroidism and ophthalmopathy. TCR beta CDR3 sequences were amplified from RNA transcripts. Primed by the HTBI set, a first-round RT-PCR was run on the TCR CDR3. MiXCR was run by TCRdb on the multiplex PCR reads, yielding one entry per CDR3 protein. The data hold 370,000 or so distinct CDR3 sequences, with 25% observed a single time. The sample taken for sequencing was blood. These TCRs come from a man aged 45 to 65 with Graves' hyperthyroidism.

The table lists this clonotype with a few counts. V gene TRBV18 combines with J gene TRBJ1-5, with a weak D call TRBD1 (6 bases). Per the germline V gene, CDR1 is KGHSH and CDR2 is LQKENI. Between the trimmed V and J ends, which lost 2 bases and 6 bases, there was a span of 11 bases. The CDR3 sequence is 14 residues long. CDR3 nucleotide sequence: TGTGCCAGCTCACCATTGGGGGCCGGTCAGCCCCAGCATTTT. Translation gives CASSPLGAGQPQHF.

This clonotype was detected ten times or more. The gene calls are TRBV7-2 and TRBJ2-1; 7 nucleotides line up with TRBD2. With 0 bases clipped from V and 7 bases from J, the junction kept 6 bases outside the gene matches. Germline V lookup: CDR1 SGHTA, CDR2 FQGNSA. The CDR3 covers 15 residues. DNA for the CDR3: TGTGCCAGCAGCTTAGCGGGGAGGGCACAGAATGAGCAGTTCTTC. It encodes CASSLAGRAQNEQFF.

This clonotype was seen a handful of times. The V and J genes are TRBV20-1 and TRBJ2-1; TRBD2 might be the D (6 bases). Germline CDR1 reads DFQATT; CDR2 reads SNEGSKA (reference sequence). This CDR3 is built from 15 residues. The V gene lost 6 bases and the J gene lost 1 base, with 16 bases spanning the gap. CDR3 nucleotides: TGCAGTGCCACCTCATTCGGGAGATCCTACAATGAGCAGTTCTTC. Translated: CSATSFGRSYNEQFF.

The chain couples TRBV20-1 to TRBJ1-1, with D perhaps TRBD1 (5 bases). The ends were cut back, 1 base at V and 10 bases at J, with 19 bases in the middle. The germline V gene encodes CDR1 DFQATT and CDR2 SNEGSKA (reference sequence). The CDR3 runs to 14 residues. The CDR3 is CSARVGSGVMVAFF. The CDR3 region has the DNA TGCAGTGCTAGAGTAGGGTCGGGGGTAATGGTAGCTTTCTTT.

The rearrangement uses TRBV5-1 and TRBJ1-2; 12 positions agree with TRBD1. This CDR3 region has 15 residues. The germline CDR1 and CDR2 sequences are SGHRS and YFSETQ. V shed 2 bases, J shed 7 bases, and the junction held 6 bases outside the gene matches. The CDR3 loop is CASSFAGGQGAGYTF. The CDR3, as DNA: TGCGCCAGCAGCTTCGCGGGGGGACAGGGGGCTGGCTACACCTTC.

The gene calls are TRBV7-2 and TRBJ2-5, with 7 bases matching TRBD2. The CDR3 spans 18 residues. Germline V gene sequence: CDR1 SGHTA, CDR2 FQGNSA. Trimming at V came to 6 bases and at J to 5 bases, leaving 21 bases not matched to a gene. The CDR3 DNA follows: TGTGCCAGCAGGTCACAACGACGACTAGCTGTTGGTGCCGAGACCCAGTACTTC. Translation: CASRSQRRLAVGAETQYF.

This clonotype was found a few times. J is TRBJ1-5 and V is TRBV6-1, with 7 bases that match TRBD1. This CDR3 is 14 amino acids long. With 1 base clipped from V and 5 bases from J, the junction kept 2 bases outside the gene matches. CDR1 and CDR2 from the germline V gene are MNHNS and SASEGT. CDR3 amino acids: CASSEVTGHQPQHF. The CDR3 bases are TGTGCCAGCAGTGAAGTGACAGGGCATCAGCCCCAGCATTTT.

This clonotype has at least ten counts. This rearrangement joins TRBV6-5 to TRBJ2-7; 7 bases map to TRBD2. The germline V gene encodes CDR1 MNHEY and CDR2 SVGAGI. There are 16 residues in the CDR3. J lost 1 base, V lost 0 bases, and 6 bases had no gene match. CDR3: CASSYSGGSISYEQYF. CDR3 sequence (DNA): TGTGCCAGCAGTTACTCGGGGGGGTCGATATCCTACGAGCAGTACTTC.

This clonotype came up a few times. The CDR3 sequence: CASSVAERGMTEAFF. CDR3 bases: TGTGCCAGCAGCGTAGCCGAGCGGGGGATGACTGAAGCTTTCTTT. V is TRBV9 and J is TRBJ1-1; tentative D call: TRBD1 (5 bases). Per the germline V gene, CDR1 is SGDLS and CDR2 is YYNGEE. V lost 0 bases to trimming and J lost 5 bases, with 14 bases between them. The CDR3 loop spans 15 amino acids.

This clonotype was counted a few times. The rearrangement links TRBV6-5 to TRBJ2-7, with D maybe TRBD2 (5 bases). This CDR3 spans 15 amino acids. Trimming shortened V by 2 bases and J by 2 bases, and 13 bases separated the two germline ends. Germline loops: CDR1 MNHEY, CDR2 SVGAGI. The CDR3 DNA is TGTGCCAGCAGTTACCAAACCCGGGAACCCTACGAGCAGTACTTC. Protein product: CASSYQTREPYEQYF.

This sequence joins TRBV27 and TRBJ2-3; the match to TRBD2 covers 11 bases. There are 18 residues in the CDR3. V shed 6 bases, J shed 8 bases, and the junction held 19 bases outside the gene matches. The germline V gene encodes CDR1 MNHEY and CDR2 SMNVEV (reference sequence). For the CDR3, the DNA is TGTGCCAGCAGCCAATCTAGCGGGAGGTCCGGGGGGTCCTCTACGCAGTATTTT. It translates to CASSQSSGRSGGSSTQYF.

This clonotype was observed many times. V gene TRBV3-1 combines with J gene TRBJ1-5; D is possibly TRBD1 (6 bases). The CDR3 is made up of 15 amino acids. V lost 0 bases to trimming and J lost 9 bases, with 15 bases between them. The germline gives CDR1 LGHDT, CDR2 YNNKEL (reference sequence). In DNA form, the CDR3 reads TGTGCCAGCAGCCAAGAATACGGGGGCGGGTGGCCCCAGCATTTT. This sequence encodes CASSQEYGGGWPQHF.

This clonotype came up once. The J gene is TRBJ1-3, the V gene TRBV19; 7 positions agree with TRBD1. Germline assignment: CDR1 LNHDA and CDR2 SQIVND (reference sequence). The CDR3 is made up of 16 amino acids. Trimming at V came to 7 bases and at J to 0 bases, leaving 9 bases not matched to a gene. The CDR3 bases are TGTGCCAGTATTCAACGGCGGACAGGCTCTGGAAACACCATATATTTT. Translation: CASIQRRTGSGNTIYF.